This T cell receptor beta chain was recovered during a study of PD-L1 blockade in urothelial cancer. Study-wide points: Patients who had durable benefit saw their tumor-associated blood clones expand more at 3 weeks.

This CDR3 contains 13 residues. Trimming removed 10 bases from V and 4 bases from J; junction bases left unmatched: 7. Germline-derived CDR1 and CDR2 are WNHNN and SYGVQD (reference sequence). Method: immunoSEQ multiplex PCR; TCRdb's copy keeps in-frame clones and lacks some. The sample shows tens of thousands of clones, roughly 84% of them seen only once. About this clone: Its specificity is not known.

Time point reported: pretreatment peripheral blood. Per-patient samples, pretreatment and on-treatment, numbered 1 to 8. The gene calls are TRBV10-1 and TRBJ1-2; TRBD1 aligns across 9 bases. The material sequenced was PBMCs, taken around atezolizumab (anti-PD-L1) treatment. The sequence was obtained from a woman between 70 and 85 years old with urothelial cancer. The CDR3, as DNA: TGCGCCACCTCCGGGACAGGGCTCTATGGCTACACCTTC. Protein: CATSGTGLYGYTF.